This is a list of T cell receptor beta chains from one sample in a study of cytomegalovirus exposure and HLA in healthy donors. Profiling relied on immunoSEQ multiplex PCR, and the TCRdb table lists in-frame clones only, not all of them. The table shows tens of thousands of clones, with 55% to 85% occurring only once. The sample taken for sequencing was PBMCs. Receptors were obtained from a woman between 35 and 50 years old in good health and CMV-seropositive. The CDR3 runs from the conserved cysteine through the conserved F or W. A D gene is named only where the DNA matches it firmly. A row's size may be missing; if present it is once, few, many or a size class.

TRBV5-6,TRBJ2-5,-,-,TGTGCCAGCAGCTTGGTGACACATCAAGAGACCCAGTACTTC,CASSLVTHQETQYF
TRBV27,TRBJ2-7,-,TRBD2,TGTGCCAGCAGTTCCAGCGGGGGAGGCTACGAGCAGTACTTC,CASSSSGGGYEQYF
TRBV6-5,TRBJ2-3,-,TRBD1,TGTGCCAGCAGGAGACAGGGAGTTGGCACAGATACGCAGTATTTT,CASRRQGVGTDTQYF
TRBV27,TRBJ2-7,-,TRBD1,TGTGCCAGCAGTCAGGGGGCTGGCTACGAGCAGTACTTC,CASSQGAGYEQYF
TRBV29-1,TRBJ2-2,-,TRBD2,TGCAGCGTTGGGGGGGGACTAGCTACCGGGGAGCTGTTTTTT,CSVGGGLATGELFF
TRBV4-2,TRBJ1-2,-,TRBD1,TGTGCCAGCAGCCAGAACAGGGGGCAATTCTATGGCTACACCTTC,CASSQNRGQFYGYTF
TRBV6-1,TRBJ1-2,few,TRBD1,TGTGCCAGCAGTACCTCCGGGACAGGGATGGGCTACACCTTC,CASSTSGTGMGYTF
TRBV11-2,TRBJ2-7,-,TRBD2,TGTGCCAGCAGCTTAGATCTTGGTGCGGGAGGGCGGCTGTACGAGCAGTACTTC,CASSLDLGAGGRLYEQYF
TRBV10-2,TRBJ2-7,-,-,TGCGCCAGCAGCAGACAGGTCGATGAGCAGTACTTC,CASSRQVDEQYF
TRBV7-9,TRBJ1-5,-,-,TGTGCCAGCAGCTACTACCAAAATCAGCCCCAGCATTTT,CASSYYQNQPQHF
TRBV5-1,TRBJ2-3,-,-,TGCGCCAGCAGCTTGCTTTCGAGCACAGATACGCAGTATTTT,CASSLLSSTDTQYF
TRBV4-1,TRBJ2-4,-,-,TGCGCCAGCAGCCAGAGGACAGACCTCGGGAACATTCAGTACTTC,CASSQRTDLGNIQYF
TRBV4-3,TRBJ1-3,once,TRBD1,TGCGCCAGCAGCCAACACGCCCAGGGGGTCTCTGGAAACACCATATATTTT,CASSQHAQGVSGNTIYF
TRBV18,TRBJ1-2,-,-,TGTGCCAGCTCACCGAGTCGAGATGGCTACACCTTC,CASSPSRDGYTF
TRBV4-3,TRBJ1-2,-,-,TGCGCCAGCAGCCAAGAGGCAGGCCGCTATGGCTACACCTTC,CASSQEAGRYGYTF
TRBV30,TRBJ1-5,-,TRBD1,TGTGCCTGGGGGGGACAGATAAATCAGCCCCAGCATTTT,CAWGGQINQPQHF
TRBV7-9,TRBJ1-2,-,TRBD1,TGTGCCAGCAGGGGACAGGGGACCTCCAACTATGGCTACACCTTC,CASRGQGTSNYGYTF
TRBV28,TRBJ1-3,-,-,TGTGCCAGCAGTTTAAGGCCAGGGTCAGACACCATATATTTT,CASSLRPGSDTIYF
TRBV19,TRBJ1-2,-,TRBD1,TGTGCCAGTAAGAGGGACAGGGGTAACTATGGCTACACCTTC,CASKRDRGNYGYTF
TRBV4-1,TRBJ1-4,few,-,TGCGCCAGCAGCCAAGATCCCAACTCAGGGTTAATCGGTGAAAAACTGTTTTTT,CASSQDPNSGLIGEKLFF
TRBV5-4,TRBJ2-7,-,-,TGTGCCAGCAGCTCTCAGGGAGAGCAGTACTTC,CASSSQGEQYF
TRBV6-1,TRBJ1-2,few,-,TGTGCCAGCAGTGAAGGGGGGCGACCAACTATCGGCTACACCTTC,CASSEGGRPTIGYTF
TRBV27,TRBJ2-3,once,TRBD2,TGTGCCAGCAGTTTACAGCGGGGGAGGTGGGATACGCAGTATTTT,CASSLQRGRWDTQYF
TRBV4-3,TRBJ2-3,-,-,TGCGCCAGCAGCCAAGATAATCGGGGAGGTAGCACAGATACGCAGTATTTT,CASSQDNRGGSTDTQYF
TRBV7-9,TRBJ1-1,-,-,TGTGCCAGCAGCTTAGCCTTAGGGACACATGGGTCCCCTGAAGCTTTCTTT,CASSLALGTHGSPEAFF
TRBV5-1,TRBJ1-1,-,-,TGCGCCAGCAGCTTGGGGCAGTCGAACACTGAAGCTTTCTTT,CASSLGQSNTEAFF
TRBV7-2,TRBJ1-1,few,-,TGTGCCAGCAGCTTGGCCCTGAACACTGAAGCTTTCTTT,CASSLALNTEAFF
TRBV5-4,TRBJ1-2,-,-,TGTGCCAGCAGCGACAACATTTCACCCTATGGCTACACCTTC,CASSDNISPYGYTF
TRBV4-1,TRBJ1-5,few,TRBD1,TGCGCCAGCAGCCGCAAACAGGGGGAGCCCCAGCATTTT,CASSRKQGEPQHF
TRBV5-1,TRBJ2-5,-,TRBD2,TGCGCCAGCAGCTTGGCCGGGACTAGCCAAGAAGCCCAGTACTTC,CASSLAGTSQEAQYF
TRBV5-1,TRBJ2-2,-,TRBD2,TGCGCCAGCAGCTTGACTAGCGGGAGAGCCGGGGAGCTGTTTTTT,CASSLTSGRAGELFF
TRBV4-3,TRBJ1-5,-,TRBD1,TGCGCCAGCAGCCAGGACAGGGGGGATCAGCCCCAGCATTTT,CASSQDRGDQPQHF
TRBV5-1,TRBJ1-1,-,-,TGCGCCAGCAGCTTGGTTCAGGGAAGCTTAGAAATGAACACTGAAGCTTTCTTT,CASSLVQGSLEMNTEAFF
TRBV6-1,TRBJ2-1,-,-,TGTGCCAGCAGTGAATTCAGCGGGCGCGATGAGCAGTTCTTC,CASSEFSGRDEQFF
TRBV28,TRBJ2-7,once,-,TGTGCCAGCAGTTTTCGCTACGAGCAGTACTTC,CASSFRYEQYF
TRBV6-6,TRBJ2-1,-,TRBD1,TGTGCCTCGGGGAGACAGGGTCTGACCTACAATGAGCAGTTCTTC,CASGRQGLTYNEQFF
TRBV30,TRBJ1-2,-,-,TGTGCCTGGACTCGACCTACAGGGATCTATGGCTACACCTTC,CAWTRPTGIYGYTF
TRBV4-2,TRBJ1-3,-,-,TGTGCCAGCAGCCAAGTCGGGGGGGCGTACGGAAACACCATATATTTT,CASSQVGGAYGNTIYF
TRBV7-9,TRBJ2-5,-,-,TGTGCCAGCAGCTTTGCCGGTACCAAAGAGACCCAGTACTTC,CASSFAGTKETQYF
TRBV18,TRBJ1-3,-,-,TGTGCCAGCTCACCGGGAGCGTCTGGAAACACCATATATTTT,CASSPGASGNTIYF
TRBV5-4,TRBJ2-7,many,-,TGTGCCAGCAGCTTGCAGGACTACGAGCAGTACTTC,CASSLQDYEQYF
TRBV5-4,TRBJ2-1,few,-,TGTGCCAGCAGCTCCTCCTCCGGGAGCAATGAGCAGTTCTTC,CASSSSSGSNEQFF
TRBV30,TRBJ1-5,-,-,TGTGCCTGGGCGGATAGCAATCAGCCCCAGCATTTT,CAWADSNQPQHF
TRBV7-2,TRBJ2-7,-,-,TGTGCCAGCAGCTTGAGATCCGGGACAACGAGCCAGGAGCAGTACTTC,CASSLRSGTTSQEQYF
TRBV5-6,TRBJ2-7,-,TRBD2,TGTGCCAGCAGCTTGCGCGGGGGGACAAACGAGCAGTACTTC,CASSLRGGTNEQYF
TRBV15,TRBJ2-2,-,TRBD2,TGTGCCACCAGCAGTTCTTGGACTAGCGGGGGCGGGGAGCTGTTTTTT,CATSSSWTSGGGELFF
TRBV19,TRBJ2-7,-,TRBD1,TGTGCCAGCGGACAGGTCTACGAGCAGTACTTC,CASGQVYEQYF
TRBV28,TRBJ2-7,-,-,TGTGCCAGCGGGGGGATCTACGAGCAGTACTTC,CASGGIYEQYF
TRBV6-5,TRBJ2-3,-,TRBD1,TGTGCCAGCAGTTTGGGGGACAGGGAGATCGATACGCAGTATTTT,CASSLGDREIDTQYF
TRBV28,TRBJ1-6,-,-,TGTGCCAGCAGTTTACCCGATAATTCACCCCTCCACTTT,CASSLPDNSPLHF
TRBV6-6,TRBJ2-7,-,-,TGTGCCAGCAGTTACCCCTCGGCAGGTTCGGACGAGCAGTACTTC,CASSYPSAGSDEQYF
TRBV21-1,TRBJ1-2,-,-,TGTGCCAGCAGCAAACCCCGGACAGGCGATTATGGCTACACCTTC,CASSKPRTGDYGYTF
TRBV7-9,TRBJ2-1,few,-,TGTGCCAGCAGCATCACCCGGCAGGGATGGGATGAGCAGTTCTTC,CASSITRQGWDEQFF
TRBV5-1,TRBJ2-3,many,TRBD2,TGCGCCAGCAGCTTTGACAGCGGGAGCGAAGATACGCAGTATTTT,CASSFDSGSEDTQYF